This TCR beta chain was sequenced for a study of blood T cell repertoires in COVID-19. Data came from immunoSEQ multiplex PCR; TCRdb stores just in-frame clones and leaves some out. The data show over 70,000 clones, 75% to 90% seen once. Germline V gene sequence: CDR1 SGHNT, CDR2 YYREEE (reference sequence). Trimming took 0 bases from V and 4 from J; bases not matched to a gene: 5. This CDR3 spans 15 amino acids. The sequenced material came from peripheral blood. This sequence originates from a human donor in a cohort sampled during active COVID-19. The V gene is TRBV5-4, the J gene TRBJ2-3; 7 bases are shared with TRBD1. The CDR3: CASSLGRGFPDTQYF. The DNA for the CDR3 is TGTGCCAGCAGCTTGGGCAGGGGGTTCCCAGATACGCAGTATTTT.